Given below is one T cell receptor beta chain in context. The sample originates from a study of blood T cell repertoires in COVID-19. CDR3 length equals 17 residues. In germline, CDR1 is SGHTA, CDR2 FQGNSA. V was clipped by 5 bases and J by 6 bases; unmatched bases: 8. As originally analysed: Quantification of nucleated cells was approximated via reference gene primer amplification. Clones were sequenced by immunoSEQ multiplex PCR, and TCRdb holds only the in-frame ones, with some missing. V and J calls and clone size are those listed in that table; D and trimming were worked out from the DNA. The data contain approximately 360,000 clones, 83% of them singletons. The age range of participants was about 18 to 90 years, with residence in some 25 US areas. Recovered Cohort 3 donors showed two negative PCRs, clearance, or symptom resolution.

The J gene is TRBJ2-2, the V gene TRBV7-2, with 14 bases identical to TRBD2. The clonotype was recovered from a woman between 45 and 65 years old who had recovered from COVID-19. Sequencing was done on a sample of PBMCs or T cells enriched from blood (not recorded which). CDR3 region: CASSSPGTSGSAGELFF. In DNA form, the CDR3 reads TGTGCCAGCAGCAGCCCCGGGACTAGCGGGAGTGCCGGGGAGCTGTTTTTT.